This TCR beta chain was sequenced during a study of metastatic and nonmetastatic thyroid tumors. Study overall: Repertoire comparison spanned blood and tumor or nodule tissue of malignant and benign thyroid patients.

Under the authors' procedure: Clinicopathological groups of papillary thyroid cancer showed CDR3 differences that were used to build a distant-metastasis classifier. From the PCR reads, TCRdb re-called clones with MiXCR. The V and J calls and clone size are TCRdb's, not the authors'. In the table there are under 5,500 clones, more than 30% of which are singletons. Among the patients, none had received any treatment before thyroid surgery. CDR1 and CDR2 from the germline V gene are SGHRS and YFSETQ. The CDR3 loop spans 14 amino acids. Trimming removed 4 bases at V and 3 bases at J, with 11 bases between. Points on this clone: Antigen: not known.

Findings and caveats of the study: In blood and tumor, TCR beta diversity was reportedly significantly higher in malignant thyroid tumors than in benign nodules.

The chain has TRBV5-1 and TRBJ1-5, with D hard to call. The sequence was collected from a female donor with papillary thyroid cancer or a benign thyroid nodule (not recorded which). Some clones in this sample may be carry-over from other donors' samples. Input material: adjacent normal tissue. This CDR3 is CASSIAGDNQPQHF. The CDR3 region has the DNA TGCGCCAGCAGCATCGCAGGAGACAATCAGCCCCAGCATTTT.